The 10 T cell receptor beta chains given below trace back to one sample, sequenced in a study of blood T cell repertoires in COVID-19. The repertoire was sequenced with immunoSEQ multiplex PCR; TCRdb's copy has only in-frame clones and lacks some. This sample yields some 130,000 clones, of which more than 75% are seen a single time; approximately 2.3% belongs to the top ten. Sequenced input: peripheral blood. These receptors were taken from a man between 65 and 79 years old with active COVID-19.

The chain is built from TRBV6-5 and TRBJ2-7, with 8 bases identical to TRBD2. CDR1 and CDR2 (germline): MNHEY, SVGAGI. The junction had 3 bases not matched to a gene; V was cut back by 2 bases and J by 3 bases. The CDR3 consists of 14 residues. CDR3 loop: CASSYGAGGYEQYF. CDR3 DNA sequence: TGTGCCAGCAGTTACGGTGCGGGAGGCTACGAGCAGTACTTC.

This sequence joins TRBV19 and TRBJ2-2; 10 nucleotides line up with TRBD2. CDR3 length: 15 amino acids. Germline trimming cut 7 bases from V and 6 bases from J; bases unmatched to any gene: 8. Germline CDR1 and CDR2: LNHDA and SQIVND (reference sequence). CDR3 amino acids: CASKSGRANAGELFF. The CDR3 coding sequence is TGTGCCAGTAAAAGCGGGAGGGCCAATGCCGGGGAGCTGTTTTTT.

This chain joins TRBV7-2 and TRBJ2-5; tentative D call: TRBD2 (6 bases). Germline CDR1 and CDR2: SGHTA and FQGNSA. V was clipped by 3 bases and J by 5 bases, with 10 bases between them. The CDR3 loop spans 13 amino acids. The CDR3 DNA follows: TGTGCCAGCAGCTTGGGACTCGGGGAGACCCAGTACTTC. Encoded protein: CASSLGLGETQYF.

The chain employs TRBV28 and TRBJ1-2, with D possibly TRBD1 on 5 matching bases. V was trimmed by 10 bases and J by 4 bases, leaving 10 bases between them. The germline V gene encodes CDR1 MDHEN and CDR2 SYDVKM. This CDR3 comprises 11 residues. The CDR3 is CAIDQGYGYTF. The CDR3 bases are TGTGCCATCGACCAGGGCTATGGCTACACCTTC.

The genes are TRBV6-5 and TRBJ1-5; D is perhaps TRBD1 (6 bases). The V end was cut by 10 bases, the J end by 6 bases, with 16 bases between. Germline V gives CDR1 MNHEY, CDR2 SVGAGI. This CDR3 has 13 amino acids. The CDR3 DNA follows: TGTGCCACCTATAACAGGGTTGGTCAGCCCCAGCATTTT. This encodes CATYNRVGQPQHF.

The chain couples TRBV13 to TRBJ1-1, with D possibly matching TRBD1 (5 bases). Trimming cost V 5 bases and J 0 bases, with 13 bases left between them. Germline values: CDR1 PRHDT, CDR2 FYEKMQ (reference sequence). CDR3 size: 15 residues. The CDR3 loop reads CASSPQTVMNTEAFF. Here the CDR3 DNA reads TGTGCCAGCAGCCCCCAGACAGTGATGAACACTGAAGCTTTCTTT.

CDR3 nucleotide sequence: TGTGCCAGCAGCCACAAGTTTGAACTGACAGTTACCTACGAGCAGTACTTC. Translated: CASSHKFELTVTYEQYF. The gene calls are TRBV3-1 (or the pseudogene TRBV3-2) and TRBJ2-5; a possible D gene is TRBD1 (5 bases). Gene TRBJ2-7 matches the end of the DNA better, so the J call may be wrong. The CDR3 contains 17 residues. Germline V gene data show CDR1 as LGHDT and CDR2 as YNNKEL (reference sequence).

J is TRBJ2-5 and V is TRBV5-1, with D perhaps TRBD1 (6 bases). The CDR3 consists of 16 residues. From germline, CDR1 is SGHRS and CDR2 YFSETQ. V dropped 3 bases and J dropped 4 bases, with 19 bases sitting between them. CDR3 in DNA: TGCGCCAGCAGCTACGAGGGCGGACAGAGAGGAGAGACCCAGTACTTC. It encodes CASSYEGGQRGETQYF.

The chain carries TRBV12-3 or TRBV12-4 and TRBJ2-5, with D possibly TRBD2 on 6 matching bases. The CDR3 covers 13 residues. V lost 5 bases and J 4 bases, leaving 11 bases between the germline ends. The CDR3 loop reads CASSTPEGETQYF. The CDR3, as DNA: TGTGCCAGCAGTACCCCGGAGGGAGAGACCCAGTACTTC.

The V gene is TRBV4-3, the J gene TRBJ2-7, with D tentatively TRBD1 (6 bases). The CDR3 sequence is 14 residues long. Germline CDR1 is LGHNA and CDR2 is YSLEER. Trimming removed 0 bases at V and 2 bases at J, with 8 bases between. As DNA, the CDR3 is TGCGCCAGCAGCCAAGATACAGGGCCCTACGAGCAGTACTTC. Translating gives CASSQDTGPYEQYF.